This TCR beta chain was retrieved from a study of blood T cell repertoires in COVID-19. Clones were read by immunoSEQ multiplex PCR, and TCRdb kept only the in-frame ones, dropping some. This sample has 150,000 to 200,000 clones; 82% occur once, and the top ten carry about 5.5%. Trimming shortened V by 1 base and J by 3 bases, and 7 bases separated the two germline ends. This CDR3 spans 13 amino acids. The germline V gene has CDR1 LNHDA and CDR2 SQIVND (reference sequence). This TCR came from a young woman with acute or convalescent COVID-19. The sequenced material came from peripheral blood. This chain uses TRBV19 with TRBJ2-7; D uncertain. The CDR3 DNA sequence: TGTGCCAGTAGTATAGGTAATAGCTACGAGCAGTACTTC. Translating it yields CASSIGNSYEQYF.